These 28 T cell receptor beta chains came from one sample sequenced in a study of naive and memory T cell subsets (dated by TCRdb to about 2017). The study described a robust, sensitive protocol for amplifying, sequencing and analyzing TCRs, using 3' ligation of a UMI-containing oligonucleotide to TCR cDNA. Library creation used 5' RACE. TCRdb names Illumina MiSeq as the instrument used. Four rounds of PCR, run with the SP2 primer together with nested alpha and beta constant region primers, were used to amplify the ligated cDNA. TCRdb reanalyzed the raw reads on its own, using fastp at Q25 for trimming and MiXCR for clone calling, and kept in-frame beta chains. Identical CDR3 proteins give one entry, which carries the most common genes and DNA. In this sample the table shows roughly 62,000 distinct CDR3 sequences, less than 10% of which occur a single time. Together, the top ten hold 15% to 20% of the sample.

The receptors derive from a female donor in good health.

This clonotype was seen at least ten times. The gene calls are TRBV6-2 or TRBV6-3 and TRBJ1-2; 7 positions agree with TRBD1. There are 14 residues in the CDR3. With V trimmed by 7 bases and J by 8 bases, 13 bases remained unmatched. The germline V gene has CDR1 MNHEY and CDR2 SVGEGT. The CDR3 region is CASTAPGQLRGYTF. CDR3 in DNA: TGTGCCAGCACCGCTCCGGGACAGCTTCGGGGCTACACCTTC.

This clonotype was seen a handful of times. The J gene is TRBJ2-7, the V gene TRBV5-1; D gene ambiguous. V was shortened by 3 bases and J by 3 bases, with 13 bases between the two germline ends. This CDR3 region has 14 residues. Germline CDR1 is SGHRS and CDR2 is YFSETQ. CDR3: CASSSRAGDYEQYF. DNA for the CDR3: TGCGCCAGCAGCTCCCGTGCAGGAGACTACGAGCAGTACTTC.

This clonotype was detected ten times or more. The J gene is TRBJ2-1, the V gene TRBV9, with D possibly being TRBD2 (6 bases). Germline V gene lookup returns CDR1 SGDLS and CDR2 YYNGEE. The CDR3 contains 16 residues. The V gene lost 5 bases and the J gene lost 0 bases, with 15 bases spanning the gap. CDR3 DNA sequence: TGTGCCAGCAGTATCAGGGTGGGGGGCTCCTACAATGAGCAGTTCTTC. It is translated as CASSIRVGGSYNEQFF.

V gene TRBV11-3 combines with J gene TRBJ2-3, with unresolved D. Trimming cost V 3 bases and J 4 bases, with 8 bases left between them. Per the germline V gene, CDR1 is SGHNT and CDR2 is YENEEA. The CDR3 length is 13 residues. The CDR3 region is CASSLPPPDTQYF. CDR3 coding DNA: TGTGCCAGCAGCTTGCCTCCTCCAGATACGCAGTATTTT.

The chain links TRBV5-1 to TRBJ2-6, with unresolved D. Between the trimmed V and J ends, which lost 3 bases and 4 bases, there was a span of 11 bases. CDR3 length: 15 residues. CDR1 and CDR2 from the germline V gene are SGHRS and YFSETQ. The CDR3: CASSSPPRGANVLTF. CDR3 coding DNA: TGCGCCAGCAGCTCTCCCCCCAGGGGGGCCAACGTCCTGACTTTC. Full variable domain (outside the CDR3, taken from reference TRBV5-1 and TRBJ2-6): KAGVTQTPRYLIKTRGQQVTLSCSPISGHRSVSWYQQTPGQGLQFLFEYFSETQRNKGNFPGRFSGRQFSNSRSEMNVSTLELGDSALYLCASSSPPRGANVLTFGAGSRLTVL.

By share, this clonotype counts as medium-sized. V is TRBV29-1 and J is TRBJ1-5; D might be TRBD1 (5 bases). Germline V gene data show CDR1 as SQVTM and CDR2 as ANQGSEA. V lost 4 bases and J lost 9, with 19 bases in between. The CDR3 is 14 residues long. This chain's CDR3 is CSVGQDSGGGPQHF. Written as DNA, the CDR3 is TGCAGCGTTGGACAAGATTCGGGGGGGGGGCCCCAGCATTTT.

The chain has TRBV29-1 and TRBJ2-7; 7 bases align to TRBD1. J was trimmed by 0 bases and V by 1 base; bases with no gene match: 9. The germline V gene encodes CDR1 SQVTM and CDR2 ANQGSEA. This CDR3 comprises 16 residues. The CDR3 DNA is TGCAGCGTTGAAGGCGTGTCGGACAGGCACTCCTACGAGCAGTACTTC. Its translation is CSVEGVSDRHSYEQYF.

In its sample, this clonotype was seen a few times. V gene TRBV5-6 combines with J gene TRBJ2-5; D unresolved. The germline CDR1 and CDR2 sequences are SGHDT and YYEEEE. V was trimmed by 4 bases and J by 7 bases, leaving 14 bases between them. The CDR3 consists of 13 residues. Here the CDR3 DNA reads TGTGCCAGCAGCCCGGCGGCGAAAGGGACCCAGTACTTC. Protein: CASSPAAKGTQYF.

The J gene is TRBJ1-2, the V gene TRBV7-3, with a possible D match to TRBD1 (5 bases). The ends were cut back, 4 bases at V and 4 bases at J, with 10 bases in the middle. Germline V CDR1 and CDR2: SGHTA, FQGTGA. This CDR3 region has 13 residues. CDR3 nucleotide sequence: TGTGCCAGCAGCTACGGGACCGCCTATGGCTACACCTTC. Protein: CASSYGTAYGYTF. Based on the CDR3 plus reference TRBV7-3 and TRBJ1-2, the full variable domain is GAGVSQTPSNKVTEKGKYVELRCDPISGHTALYWYRQSLGQGPEFLIYFQGTGAADDSGLPNDRFFAVRPEGSVSTLKIQRTERGDSAVYLCASSYGTAYGYTFGSGTRLTVV.

V and J are TRBV5-1 and TRBJ2-1; no clear D. Per the germline V gene, CDR1 is SGHRS and CDR2 is YFSETQ. This CDR3 is 16 amino acids long. V lost 3 bases, J lost 6 bases, and 19 bases lay in between. The CDR3 here is CASSSPYRGIGNEQFF. As DNA, the CDR3 is TGCGCCAGCAGCTCCCCCTACCGCGGAATAGGCAATGAGCAGTTCTTC.

The rearrangement uses TRBV6-5 and TRBJ1-3; a weak D match, TRBD1 (6 bases). Germline-derived CDR1 and CDR2 are MNHEY and SVGAGI. The CDR3 sequence is 18 residues long. The ends were cut back, 0 bases at V and 1 base at J, with 16 bases in the middle. Here the CDR3 DNA reads TGTGCCAGCAGTTACTCAAACCCCTCGGGGGCGTCTGGAAACACCATATATTTT. This codes for CASSYSNPSGASGNTIYF.

The genes are TRBV28 and TRBJ1-2; the match to TRBD1 covers 8 bases. CDR1 and CDR2 from the germline V gene are MDHEN and SYDVKM. The V segment lost 6 bases and the J segment 6 bases; nucleotides outside the gene matches: 3. This CDR3 contains 12 residues. The chain's CDR3 is CASSWTGNGYTF. The DNA of the CDR3 is TGTGCCAGCAGCTGGACAGGGAATGGCTACACCTTC.

This clonotype was observed at least ten times. The chain combines TRBV30 with TRBJ1-2, with D possibly TRBD1 on 6 matching bases. This CDR3 comprises 12 residues. V shed 2 bases and J shed 7 bases, with 11 bases lying between them. Germline lookup yields CDR1 GTSNPN and CDR2 SVGIG (reference sequence). CDR3 in amino acids: CAWSSGGPGYTF. DNA of the CDR3: TGTGCCTGGAGTAGCGGGGGGCCTGGCTACACCTTC.

By its share, this clonotype is large. The chain employs TRBV3-1 and TRBJ2-5; D unclear. The CDR3 loop spans 14 amino acids. The V end was cut by 4 bases, the J end by 4 bases, with 13 bases between. CDR1 and CDR2 from the germline V gene are LGHDT and YNNKEL (reference sequence). The chain's CDR3 is CASSLDWGRETQYF. The CDR3 bases are TGTGCCAGCAGCCTAGATTGGGGTCGAGAGACCCAGTACTTC.

This clonotype was found many times. The J gene is TRBJ2-3, the V gene TRBV28, with 10 bases identical to TRBD2. Germline V CDR1 and CDR2: MDHEN, SYDVKM. Germline trimming cut 6 bases from V and 4 bases from J; bases unmatched to any gene: 4. This CDR3 has 14 residues. The CDR3 is CASSLAGAADTQYF. CDR3 sequence (DNA): TGTGCCAGCAGCCTAGCGGGAGCCGCAGATACGCAGTATTTT.

This clonotype was detected only a few times. The chain couples TRBV6-5 to TRBJ1-5, with D possibly TRBD1 on 6 matching bases. The germline V gene has CDR1 MNHEY and CDR2 SVGAGI. Trimming pared 2 bases from V and 7 bases from J, leaving 9 bases between. This CDR3 region has 13 residues. The CDR3 loop is CASSYGQQQPQHF. The DNA for the CDR3 is TGTGCCAGCAGTTACGGACAGCAACAGCCCCAGCATTTT.

This clonotype was observed a handful of times. The genes are TRBV28 and TRBJ2-1; the match to TRBD1 covers 9 bases. CDR3 length equals 15 residues. The V gene end was trimmed by 5 bases and the J gene end by 7 bases; junction bases not matched to a gene: 9. CDR1 is MDHEN and CDR2 is SYDVKM in the germline V gene. CDR3 sequence (DNA): TGTGCCAGCAGTGAGCCGGGACAGGGTCTTAATGAGCAGTTCTTC. As protein: CASSEPGQGLNEQFF.

This clonotype was counted ten times or more. In nucleotides, the CDR3 is TGTGCCAGCAGTCCTCGGGGGCAGAGGACTGAAGCTTTCTTT. It encodes CASSPRGQRTEAFF. This chain joins TRBV6-2 or TRBV6-3 and TRBJ1-1; D may be TRBD1 (6 bases). This CDR3 has 14 residues. Between the trimmed V and J ends, which lost 5 bases and 5 bases, there was a span of 15 bases. Germline CDR1 and CDR2: MNHEY and SVGEGT.

This chain links TRBV11-2 with TRBJ1-1; the D gene is possibly TRBD1 (5 bases). Trimming removed 0 bases from V and 8 bases from J, with 13 bases in between. The CDR3 loop spans 14 amino acids. Germline CDR1 and CDR2: SGHAT and FQNNGV. The CDR3 here is CASSLDRESSEAFF. CDR3 bases: TGTGCCAGCAGCTTAGACAGGGAGTCGTCGGAAGCTTTCTTT.

A few counts support this clonotype. In nucleotides, the CDR3 is TGTGCCAGTAGTGGAACAGGGGAGCTCCACTTT. It is translated as CASSGTGELHF. This chain joins TRBV19 and TRBJ1-6; 7 bases line up with TRBD1. The J segment lost 16 bases and the V segment lost 5 bases, leaving 5 bases of the junction unmatched. CDR3 length: 11 residues. Germline V gives CDR1 LNHDA, CDR2 SQIVND (reference sequence).

CDR3 in amino acids: CASSLTSGLGEQYF. CDR3 DNA: TGCGCCAGCAGCTTGACTAGCGGCCTTGGAGAGCAGTACTTC. The chain joins TRBV5-1 to TRBJ2-7, with TRBD2 matching over 8 bases. There are 14 residues in the CDR3. Germline V CDR1 and CDR2: SGHRS, YFSETQ. The trim removed 1 base at V and 7 bases at J, leaving 7 bases unmatched.

This clonotype was counted ten times or more. The chain couples TRBV9 to TRBJ2-1; 9 bases agree with TRBD2. CDR1 is SGDLS, CDR2 YYNGEE, per germline. CDR3 length: 14 amino acids. The trim removed 0 bases at V and 7 bases at J, leaving 2 bases unmatched. The CDR3 DNA reads as TGTGCCAGCAGCGTAGTTACTAGCGGGAATGAGCAGTTCTTC. Its protein is CASSVVTSGNEQFF.

This clonotype has only a few counts. The gene calls are TRBV12-3 or TRBV12-4 and TRBJ2-5, with 9 bases aligning to TRBD2. The CDR3 runs 14 residues. Trimming removed 7 bases from V and 5 bases from J; junction bases left unmatched: 8. The CDR3 region is CASTGGLAWETQYF. The CDR3 nucleotides read TGTGCCAGCACCGGGGGACTAGCTTGGGAGACCCAGTACTTC.

The table lists this clonotype with a few counts. The chain combines TRBV20-1 with TRBJ2-3, with D perhaps matching TRBD1 or TRBD2 (5 bases each). Trimming pared 0 bases from V and 5 bases from J, leaving 15 bases between. The CDR3 has 15 residues. Germline CDR1 is DFQATT and CDR2 is SNEGSKA (reference sequence). CDR3 region: CSARDFGGVGDTQYF. The CDR3 DNA sequence: TGCAGTGCTAGAGACTTTGGGGGAGTGGGAGATACGCAGTATTTT.

The chain is built from TRBV7-3 and TRBJ2-7; TRBD1 matches at 8 bases. The germline CDR1 and CDR2 sequences are SGHTA and FQGTGA. The V and J ends lost 1 base and 5 bases, in that order; junction bases with no gene match: 4. The CDR3 is made up of 14 amino acids. The CDR3 region has the DNA TGTGCCAGCAGCTTAATGCCAGGGGGCGACGAGCAGTACTTC. Translating it yields CASSLMPGGDEQYF.

This clonotype has just a few counts. The chain is built from TRBV20-1 and TRBJ2-3, with D perhaps TRBD1 (6 bases). Germline V gene data show CDR1 as DFQATT and CDR2 as SNEGSKA (reference sequence). Trimming stripped 1 base from V and 4 bases from J, with 18 bases between. This CDR3 has 16 residues. The CDR3: CSARGGPAGTPDTQYF. The CDR3 coding sequence is TGCAGTGCTAGAGGGGGGCCCGCGGGCACGCCAGATACGCAGTATTTT.

The chain joins TRBV20-1 to TRBJ2-7, with TRBD2 matching over 12 bases. Germline-derived CDR1 and CDR2 are DFQATT and SNEGSKA (reference sequence). CDR3 length equals 15 residues. V was clipped by 5 bases and J by 4 bases; unmatched bases: 9. CDR3 loop: CSAHNKLAGGYEQYF. DNA of the CDR3: TGCAGTGCTCACAATAAACTAGCGGGAGGTTACGAGCAGTACTTC.

This clonotype was counted at least ten times. The genes are TRBV19 and TRBJ1-1, with a tentative D call TRBD1 (5 bases). Trimming cost V 3 bases and J 1 base, with 12 bases left between them. This CDR3 has 15 amino acids. CDR1 is LNHDA and CDR2 is SQIVND in the germline V gene (reference sequence). CDR3 in amino acids: CASSIRTTTNTEAFF. For the CDR3, the DNA is TGTGCCAGTAGTATCCGGACAACTACGAACACTGAAGCTTTCTTT.